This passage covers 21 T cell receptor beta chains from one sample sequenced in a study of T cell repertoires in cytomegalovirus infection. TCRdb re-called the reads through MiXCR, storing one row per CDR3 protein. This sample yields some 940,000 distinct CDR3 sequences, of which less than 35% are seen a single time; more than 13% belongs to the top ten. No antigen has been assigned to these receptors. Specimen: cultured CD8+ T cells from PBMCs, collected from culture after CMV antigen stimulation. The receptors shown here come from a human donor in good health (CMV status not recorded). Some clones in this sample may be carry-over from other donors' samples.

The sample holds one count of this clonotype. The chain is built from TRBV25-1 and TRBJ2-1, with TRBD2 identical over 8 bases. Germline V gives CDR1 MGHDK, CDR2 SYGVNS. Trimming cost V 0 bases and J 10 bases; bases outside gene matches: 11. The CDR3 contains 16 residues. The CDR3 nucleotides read TGTGCCAGCAGTGAATATAGAGCGGGGGCCCTTACCGAGCAGTTCTTC. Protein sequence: CASSEYRAGALTEQFF. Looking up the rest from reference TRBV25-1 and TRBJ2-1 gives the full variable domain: EADIYQTPRYLVIGTGKKITLECSQTMGHDKMYWYQQDPGMELHLIHYSYGVNSTEKGDLSSESTVSRIRTEHFPLTLESARPSHTSQYLCASSEYRAGALTEQFFGPGTRLTVL.

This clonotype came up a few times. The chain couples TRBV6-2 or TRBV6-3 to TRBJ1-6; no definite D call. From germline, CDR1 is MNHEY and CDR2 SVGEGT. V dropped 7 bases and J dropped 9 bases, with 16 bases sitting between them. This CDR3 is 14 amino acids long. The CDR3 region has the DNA TGTGCCAGCAATCCTACGGGGTATTCTTCACCCCTCCACTTT. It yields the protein CASNPTGYSSPLHF.

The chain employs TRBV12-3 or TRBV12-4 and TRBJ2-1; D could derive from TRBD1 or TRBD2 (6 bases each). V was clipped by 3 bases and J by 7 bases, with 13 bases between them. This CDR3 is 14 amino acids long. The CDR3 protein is CASSFGGALNEQFF. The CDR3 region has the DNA TGTGCCAGCAGTTTCGGGGGCGCGTTGAATGAGCAGTTCTTC.

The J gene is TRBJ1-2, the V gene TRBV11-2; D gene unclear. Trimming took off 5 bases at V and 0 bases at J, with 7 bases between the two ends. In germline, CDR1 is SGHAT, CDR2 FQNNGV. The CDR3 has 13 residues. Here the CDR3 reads CASSGLANYGYTF. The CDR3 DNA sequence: TGTGCCAGCAGCGGACTCGCTAACTATGGCTACACCTTC.

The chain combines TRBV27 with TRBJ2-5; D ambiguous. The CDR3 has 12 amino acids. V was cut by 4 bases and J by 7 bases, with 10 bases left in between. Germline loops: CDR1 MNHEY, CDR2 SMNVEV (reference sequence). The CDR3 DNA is TGTGCCAGCAGTTCCCCGATCGGGACCCAGTACTTC. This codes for CASSSPIGTQYF.

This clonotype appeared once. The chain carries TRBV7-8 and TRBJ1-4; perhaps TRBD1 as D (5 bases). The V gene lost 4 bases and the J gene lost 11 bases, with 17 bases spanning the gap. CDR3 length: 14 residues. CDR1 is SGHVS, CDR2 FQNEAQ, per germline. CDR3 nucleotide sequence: TGTGCCAGCAGCTCGGACATTAAAAGCCGGAAACTGTTTTTT. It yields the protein CASSSDIKSRKLFF. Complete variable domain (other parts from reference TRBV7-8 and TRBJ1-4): GAGVSQSPRYKVAKRGQDVALRCDPISGHVSLFWYQQALGQGPEFLTYFQNEAQLDKSGLPSDRFFAERPEGSVSTLKIQRTQQEDSAVYLCASSSDIKSRKLFFGSGTQLSVL.

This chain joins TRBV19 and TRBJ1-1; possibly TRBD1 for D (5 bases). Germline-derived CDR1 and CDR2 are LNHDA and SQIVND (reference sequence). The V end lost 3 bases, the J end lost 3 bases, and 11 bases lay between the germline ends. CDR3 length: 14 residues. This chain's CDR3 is CASSMGLGDTEAFF. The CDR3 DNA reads TGTGCCAGTAGTATGGGGCTGGGAGACACTGAAGCTTTCTTT.

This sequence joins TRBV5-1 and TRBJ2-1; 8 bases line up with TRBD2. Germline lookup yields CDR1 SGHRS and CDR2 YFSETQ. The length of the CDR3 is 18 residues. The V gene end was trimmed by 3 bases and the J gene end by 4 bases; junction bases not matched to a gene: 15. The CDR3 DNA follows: TGCGCCAGCAGCTCCCTGGCGGGGGGTCCCCCCGTTTACAATGAGCAGTTCTTC. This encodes CASSSLAGGPPVYNEQFF.

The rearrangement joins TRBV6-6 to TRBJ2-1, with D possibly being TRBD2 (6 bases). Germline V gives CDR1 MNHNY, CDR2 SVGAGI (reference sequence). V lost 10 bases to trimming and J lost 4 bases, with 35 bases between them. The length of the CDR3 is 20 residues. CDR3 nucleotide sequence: TGTGCCAACATCGCGGGAAAGCCAAAGGTCCAGGGTCTTTATTACAATGAGCAGTTCTTC. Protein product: CANIAGKPKVQGLYYNEQFF.

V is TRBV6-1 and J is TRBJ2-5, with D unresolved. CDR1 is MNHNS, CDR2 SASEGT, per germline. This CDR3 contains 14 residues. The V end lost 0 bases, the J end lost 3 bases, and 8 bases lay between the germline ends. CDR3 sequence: CASSEARTKETQYF. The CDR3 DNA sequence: TGTGCCAGCAGTGAAGCGCGAACAAAAGAGACCCAGTACTTC.

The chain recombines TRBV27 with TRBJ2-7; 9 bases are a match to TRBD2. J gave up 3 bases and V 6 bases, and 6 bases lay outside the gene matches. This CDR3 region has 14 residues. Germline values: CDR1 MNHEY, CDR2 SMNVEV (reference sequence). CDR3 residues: CASRPAGGNYEQYV. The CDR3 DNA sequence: TGTGCCAGCAGACCAGCGGGGGGAAACTACGAGCAGTACGTC.

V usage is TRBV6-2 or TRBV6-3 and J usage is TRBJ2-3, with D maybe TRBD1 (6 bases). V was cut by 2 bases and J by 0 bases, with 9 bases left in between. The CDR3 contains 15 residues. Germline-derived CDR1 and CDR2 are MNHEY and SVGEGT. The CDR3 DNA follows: TGTGCCAGCAGTTACGGGGGCCTTAGCACAGATACGCAGTATTTT. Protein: CASSYGGLSTDTQYF.

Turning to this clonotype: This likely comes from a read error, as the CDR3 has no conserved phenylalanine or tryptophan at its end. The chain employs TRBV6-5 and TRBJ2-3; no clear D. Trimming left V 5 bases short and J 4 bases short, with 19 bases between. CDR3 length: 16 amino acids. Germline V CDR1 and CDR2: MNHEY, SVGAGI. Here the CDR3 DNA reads TGTGCCAGCAGTCCTCTAGTGGAGTTTGGGGCAGATACGCAGTATCTT. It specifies CASSPLVEFGADTQYL.

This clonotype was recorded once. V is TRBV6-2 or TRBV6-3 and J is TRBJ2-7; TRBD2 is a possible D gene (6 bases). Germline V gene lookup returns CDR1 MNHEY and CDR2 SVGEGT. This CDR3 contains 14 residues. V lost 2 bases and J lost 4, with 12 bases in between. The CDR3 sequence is CASSYGGLLYEQYV. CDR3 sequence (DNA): TGTGCCAGCAGTTACGGGGGACTGCTTTACGAGCAGTACGTC.

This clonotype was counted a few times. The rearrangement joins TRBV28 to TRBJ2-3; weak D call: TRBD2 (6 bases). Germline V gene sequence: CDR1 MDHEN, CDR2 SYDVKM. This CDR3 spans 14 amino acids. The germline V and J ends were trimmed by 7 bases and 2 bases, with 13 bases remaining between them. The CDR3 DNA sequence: TGTGCCAGCACCCGGCGGGGCTCCACAGATACGCAGTATTTT. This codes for CASTRRGSTDTQYF. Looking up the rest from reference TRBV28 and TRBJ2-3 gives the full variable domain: DVKVTQSSRYLVKRTGEKVFLECVQDMDHENMFWYRQDPGLGLRLIYFSYDVKMKEKGDIPEGYSVSREKKERFSLILESASTNQTSMYLCASTRRGSTDTQYFGPGTRLTVL.

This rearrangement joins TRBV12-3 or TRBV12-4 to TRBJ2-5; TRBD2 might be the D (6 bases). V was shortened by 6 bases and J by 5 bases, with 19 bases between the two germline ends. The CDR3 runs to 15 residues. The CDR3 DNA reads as TGTGCCAGCAGGGCAGCCGGGTTTGCGGGGGAGACCCAGTACTTC. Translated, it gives CASRAAGFAGETQYF.

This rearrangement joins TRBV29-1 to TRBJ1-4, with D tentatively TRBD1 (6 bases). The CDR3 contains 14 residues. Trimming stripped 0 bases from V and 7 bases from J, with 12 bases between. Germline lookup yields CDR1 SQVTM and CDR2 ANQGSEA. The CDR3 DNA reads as TGCAGCGTTGAAGAAATGGGGGGCGGTGAAAAACTGTTTTTT. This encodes CSVEEMGGGEKLFF. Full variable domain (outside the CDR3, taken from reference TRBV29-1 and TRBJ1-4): SAVISQKPSRDICQRGTSLTIQCQVDSQVTMMFWYRQQPGQSLTLIATANQGSEATYESGFVIDKFPISRPNLTFSTLTVSNMSPEDSSIYLCSVEEMGGGEKLFFGSGTQLSVL.

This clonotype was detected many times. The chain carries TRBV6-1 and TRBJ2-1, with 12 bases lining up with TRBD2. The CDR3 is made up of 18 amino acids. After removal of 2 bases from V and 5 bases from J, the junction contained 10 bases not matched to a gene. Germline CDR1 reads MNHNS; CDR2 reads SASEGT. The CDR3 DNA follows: TGTGCCAGCAGTGAATTCCCCCTTCTAGCGGGGGGGGACAATGAGCAGTTCTTC. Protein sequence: CASSEFPLLAGGDNEQFF.

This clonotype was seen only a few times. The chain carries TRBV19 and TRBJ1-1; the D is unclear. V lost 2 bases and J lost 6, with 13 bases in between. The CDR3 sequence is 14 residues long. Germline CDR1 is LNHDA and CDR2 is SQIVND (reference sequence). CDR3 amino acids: CASSILAIHSEAFF. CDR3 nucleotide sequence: TGTGCCAGTAGTATATTGGCCATTCACTCTGAAGCTTTCTTT. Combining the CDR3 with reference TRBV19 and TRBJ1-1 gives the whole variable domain DGGITQSPKYLFRKEGQNVTLSCEQNLNHDAMYWYRQDPGQGLRLIYYSQIVNDFQKGDIAEGYSVSREKKESFPLTVTSAQKNPTAFYLCASSILAIHSEAFFGQGTRLTVV.

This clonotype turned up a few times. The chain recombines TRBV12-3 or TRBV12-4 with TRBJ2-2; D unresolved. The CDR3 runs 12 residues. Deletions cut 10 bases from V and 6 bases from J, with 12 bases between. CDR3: CATSWGAGELFF. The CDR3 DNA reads TGTGCCACGTCCTGGGGTGCCGGGGAGCTGTTTTTT.

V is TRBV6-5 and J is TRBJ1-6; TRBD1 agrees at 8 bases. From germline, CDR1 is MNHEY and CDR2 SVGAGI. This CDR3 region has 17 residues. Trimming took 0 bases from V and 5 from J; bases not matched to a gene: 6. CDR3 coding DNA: TGTGCCAGCAGTTACTCGATAGGACAGGGAGATAATTCACCCCTCCACTTT. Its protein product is CASSYSIGQGDNSPLHF.